These 21 T cell receptor beta chains were sequenced from one sample in a study of blood T cell repertoires in COVID-19 (dated by TCRdb to the early 2020s). The receptor library was made with the immunoSEQ multiplex PCR assay. Imported from immuneACCESS, the table was reduced by TCRdb to in-frame sequences with V and J called. These copies leave out some clones; in studies compared against another copy, an unresolved V gene accounts for under half, and the cause of the remainder is not known. The sample yields roughly 250,000 clones; roughly 90% were counted once. The ten largest clonotypes hold approximately 4% of the sample. Sequenced material: peripheral blood. The receptors were gathered from a man aged 60-69 years who had recovered from COVID-19.

The chain links TRBV3-1 (or the pseudogene TRBV3-2) to TRBJ1-2; D is perhaps TRBD1 (6 bases). Per the germline V gene, CDR1 is LGHDT and CDR2 is YNNKEL (reference sequence). This CDR3 is built from 13 residues. V dropped 4 bases and J dropped 4 bases, with 10 bases sitting between them. The CDR3 loop is CASSPLDSYGYTF. The CDR3 DNA reads TGTGCCAGCAGCCCGTTGGACAGCTATGGCTACACCTTC.

The rearrangement joins TRBV10-3 to TRBJ1-4; no clear D gene. The germline V gene has CDR1 ENHRY and CDR2 SYGVKD. Trimming removed 4 bases at V and 5 bases at J, with 8 bases between. CDR3 length: 13 residues. The CDR3 reads CAISADGNEKLFF. In nucleotides, the CDR3 is TGTGCCATCAGTGCTGACGGGAATGAAAAACTGTTTTTT.

The chain combines TRBV6-5 with TRBJ2-7; D is possibly TRBD1 (6 bases). The germline V gene has CDR1 MNHEY and CDR2 SVGAGI. Trimming removed 0 bases at V and 3 bases at J, with 9 bases between. There are 14 residues in the CDR3. This CDR3 is CASSYSQTGYEQYF. The CDR3 bases are TGTGCCAGCAGTTACTCCCAGACAGGCTACGAGCAGTACTTC.

Here the CDR3 reads CASREGFKRYEQYF. The CDR3 DNA reads TGTGCCAGCAGGGAGGGATTTAAGCGCTACGAGCAGTACTTC. The V and J genes are TRBV27 and TRBJ2-7, with a possible D match to TRBD2 (6 bases). Germline V gene sequence: CDR1 MNHEY, CDR2 SMNVEV (reference sequence). Trimming shortened V by 6 bases and J by 3 bases, and 15 bases separated the two germline ends. The CDR3 runs to 14 residues.

V gene TRBV5-5 combines with J gene TRBJ2-6, with a tentative D call TRBD1 (6 bases). Germline lookup yields CDR1 SGHKS and CDR2 YYEKEE (reference sequence). This CDR3 region has 20 residues. V was shortened by 1 base and J by 2 bases, with 22 bases between the two germline ends. The CDR3 loop is CASSLSGVPLQLPGANVLTF. In DNA, the CDR3 is TGTGCCAGCAGCTTGTCAGGGGTTCCCCTCCAACTCCCTGGGGCCAACGTCCTGACTTTC.

The rearrangement uses TRBV29-1 and TRBJ2-7; D is possibly TRBD2 (5 bases). The V end was cut by 6 bases, the J end by 3 bases, with 12 bases between. CDR1 SQVTM and CDR2 ANQGSEA come from the germline V gene. CDR3 length equals 12 residues. DNA for the CDR3: TGCAGCGTCCGGGAAATAGGCTACGAGCAGTACTTC. Protein: CSVREIGYEQYF.

In its sample, this clone was seen once. V usage is TRBV14 and J usage is TRBJ1-2, with 7 nucleotides matching TRBD1. There are 15 residues in the CDR3. CDR1 and CDR2 (germline): SGHDN, FVKESK. With V trimmed by 0 bases and J by 7 bases, 8 bases remained unmatched. CDR3 bases: TGTGCCAGCAGCCAAGATCTAAGGGACAGTTTTGGCTACACCTTC. It is translated as CASSQDLRDSFGYTF.

The chain uses TRBV6-5 and TRBJ1-1; 7 bases match TRBD1. This CDR3 contains 15 residues. Germline CDR1 reads MNHEY; CDR2 reads SVGAGI. V trimming: 8 bases; J trimming: 4 bases; junction bases outside the gene matches: 13. CDR3 DNA sequence: TGTGCCAGCCTTACAAGAGACAGGGAAGCCACTGAAGCTTTCTTT. Protein product: CASLTRDREATEAFF.

The chain is built from TRBV21-1 and TRBJ1-2; no DNA check was done on the table's D call, TRBD1. TRBV21-1 is flagged as a pseudogene. The CDR3 consists of 18 residues. CDR3 residues: CASSKDKGALGAFYGYTF. The CDR3 region has the DNA TGTGCCAGCAGCAAAGATAAGGGGGCGCTGGGGGCTTTCTATGGCTACACCTTC.

This clone showed up just once. The genes are TRBV5-1 and TRBJ2-7; 8 bases align to TRBD1. J was trimmed by 7 bases and V by 7 bases; bases with no gene match: 19. This CDR3 comprises 16 residues. The germline CDR1 and CDR2 sequences are SGHRS and YFSETQ. CDR3 in amino acids: CASSLDPQGARVEQYF. The CDR3 region has the DNA TGCGCCAGCTCCCTGGATCCGCAGGGGGCGCGGGTGGAGCAGTACTTC.

The chain joins TRBV4-1 to TRBJ2-5; TRBD1 agrees at 7 bases. Losses at the gene ends were 1 base for V and 5 bases for J; bases not matched to a gene: 1. There are 13 residues in the CDR3. Germline V gene sequence: CDR1 MGHRA, CDR2 YSYEKL. As DNA, the CDR3 is TGCGCCAGCAGCCAAGTCAGGGGGGAGACCCAGTACTTC. As protein: CASSQVRGETQYF.

This clone is a singleton in its sample. This chain connects TRBV18 to TRBJ2-7; D might be TRBD1 (6 bases). CDR3 size: 15 residues. Germline V lookup: CDR1 KGHSH, CDR2 LQKENI. Trimming shortened V by 1 base and J by 3 bases, and 13 bases separated the two germline ends. Here the CDR3 DNA reads TGTGCCAGCTCACCACGACAGGATCCAAGCTACGAGCAGTACTTC. Translated, it gives CASSPRQDPSYEQYF. Filled out from reference TRBV18 and TRBJ2-7, the complete variable domain reads NAGVMQNPRHLVRRRGQEARLRCSPMKGHSHVYWYRQLPEEGLKFMVYLQKENIIDESGMPKERFSAEFPKEGPSILRIQQVVRGDSAAYFCASSPRQDPSYEQYFGPGTRLTVT.

This clone occurred once. J is TRBJ1-1 and V is TRBV5-6; D may be TRBD1 (5 bases). V lost 4 bases and J lost 3, with 16 bases in between. The CDR3 is 15 residues long. CDR1 and CDR2 from the germline V gene are SGHDT and YYEEEE. CDR3 DNA: TGTGCCAGCAGCCTGTGGGGCCGCCGAGACACTGAAGCTTTCTTT. It codes for CASSLWGRRDTEAFF.

V gene TRBV14 combines with J gene TRBJ1-1; TRBD1 might be the D (5 bases). The CDR3 is 15 residues long. Looked up from germline, CDR1 is SGHDN and CDR2 is FVKESK. Trimming removed 0 bases from V and 5 bases from J, with 13 bases in between. The CDR3 reads CASSQEWGVQTEAFF. In DNA form, the CDR3 reads TGTGCCAGCAGCCAAGAATGGGGGGTTCAGACTGAAGCTTTCTTT.

The rearrangement links TRBV5-5 to TRBJ2-7, with 7 positions matching TRBD1. This CDR3 is 17 amino acids long. Trimming at V came to 4 bases and at J to 4 bases, leaving 17 bases not matched to a gene. CDR1 and CDR2 (germline): SGHKS, YYEKEE (reference sequence). DNA of the CDR3: TGTGCCAGCAGCCGTACCCCCGGGACAGCGATATCTTACGAGCAGTACTTC. Amino acid sequence: CASSRTPGTAISYEQYF.

The rearrangement links TRBV5-4 to TRBJ2-5, with D perhaps TRBD1 (6 bases). Germline CDR1 SGHNT, CDR2 YYREEE (reference sequence). The CDR3 spans 16 residues. With 5 bases removed from V and 2 bases from J, the gap between germline ends came to 19 bases. CDR3 amino acids: CASRQGPPPRQETQYF. CDR3 DNA sequence: TGTGCCAGCAGACAGGGACCTCCACCCCGACAAGAGACCCAGTACTTC. The full variable domain, completed using reference TRBV5-4 and TRBJ2-5, is ETGVTQSPTHLIKTRGQQVTLRCSSQSGHNTVSWYQQALGQGPQFIFQYYREEENGRGNFPPRFSGLQFPNYSSELNVNALELDDSALYLCASRQGPPPRQETQYFGPGTRLLVL.

The chain couples TRBV4-2 to TRBJ2-7, with a possible D match to TRBD1 (6 bases). V dropped 1 base and J dropped 3 bases, with 10 bases sitting between them. The CDR3 is 14 amino acids. CDR1 and CDR2 (germline): LGHNA, YNFKEQ. CDR3 residues: CASSQADRDYEQYF. The DNA for the CDR3 is TGTGCCAGCAGCCAAGCGGACAGAGACTACGAGCAGTACTTC.

The V gene is TRBV5-1, the J gene TRBJ1-2, with 8 positions matching TRBD1. The germline gives CDR1 SGHRS, CDR2 YFSETQ. This CDR3 has 13 residues. Losses at the gene ends were 4 bases for V and 8 bases for J; bases not matched to a gene: 7. CDR3 nucleotide sequence: TGCGCCAGCAGCATGGACAGGGTTATGGGCTACACCTTC. Translated, it gives CASSMDRVMGYTF.

The chain uses TRBV18 and TRBJ2-7, with 7 bases aligning to TRBD1. The CDR3 has 15 residues. Germline CDR1 reads KGHSH; CDR2 reads LQKENI. V was pared by 3 bases and J by 3 bases, with 8 bases of the junction left unmatched. In DNA form, the CDR3 reads TGTGCCAGCTCACCTCTAGGGGACAGCGTCTACGAGCAGTACTTC. Protein sequence: CASSPLGDSVYEQYF.

The V call is TRBV5-6, the J call TRBJ2-1, with TRBD1 matching over 9 bases. With V trimmed by 3 bases and J by 5 bases, 12 bases remained unmatched. Per the germline V gene, CDR1 is SGHDT and CDR2 is YYEEEE. The length of the CDR3 is 17 residues. The CDR3 DNA sequence: TGTGCCAGCAGCTCCATCACCCGGGACAGGGAAAACAATGAGCAGTTCTTC. Its protein is CASSSITRDRENNEQFF.

This chain joins TRBV4-1 and TRBJ2-5; D possibly corresponds to TRBD2 (7 bases). V was trimmed by 6 bases and J by 6 bases, leaving 23 bases between them. Germline V gene data show CDR1 as MGHRA and CDR2 as YSYEKL. The CDR3 has 16 residues. Written as DNA, the CDR3 is TGCGCCAGCAGTATAAGCGGGACAAATGGCAAGCAGACCCAGTACTTC. As protein: CASSISGTNGKQTQYF.